These T cell receptor beta chains were read from a single sample in a study of blood T cells in healthy people across ages. TCRdb ran MiXCR on the 5' RACE reads and lists one entry per CDR3 protein. The sample contains about 1.7 million distinct CDR3 sequences, approximately 28% of which appear only once. The material sequenced was blood. Receptors originate from a woman in her 30s in good health. The CDR3 runs from the conserved cysteine through the conserved F or W. The order of the fields is J gene, D gene, V gene, clone size, CDR3 DNA, CDR3 protein. The D gene is left open where the match is weak. Clone size appears in some rows only: once, few, many, or a class for an expanded clone.

j_call: TRBJ2-7; d_call: TRBD2; v_call: TRBV20-1; clone_size: few; cdr3_nt: TGCAGTGCCTTTGGGGAGGGGTACGAGCAGTACTTC; cdr3_aa: CSAFGEGYEQYF
j_call: TRBJ2-1; d_call: TRBD1; v_call: TRBV5-1; clone_size: NA; cdr3_nt: TGCGCCAGCAGCCAAGAAGTAACAGGGGGCGGATTTTACAATGAGCAGTTCTTC; cdr3_aa: CASSQEVTGGGFYNEQFF
j_call: TRBJ2-1; d_call: NA; v_call: TRBV5-1; clone_size: NA; cdr3_nt: TGCGCCAGCAGGCCCCGGAGCCGCTCCTACAATGAGCAGTTCTTC; cdr3_aa: CASRPRSRSYNEQFF
j_call: TRBJ1-6; d_call: NA; v_call: TRBV2; clone_size: NA; cdr3_nt: TGTGCCAGCCTAGGGGACCTCGAAGCACCCCTCCACTTT; cdr3_aa: CASLGDLEAPLHF
j_call: TRBJ2-7; d_call: TRBD2; v_call: TRBV14; clone_size: NA; cdr3_nt: TGTGCCAGCAGCCAGGCTCCGGGACTAGCGGATTACGAGCAGTACTTC; cdr3_aa: CASSQAPGLADYEQYF
j_call: TRBJ2-2; d_call: TRBD2; v_call: TRBV4-1; clone_size: few; cdr3_nt: TGCGCCAGCAGCTTGGGACTAGCGGGGCTGAACACCGGGGAGCTGTTTTTT; cdr3_aa: CASSLGLAGLNTGELFF
j_call: TRBJ1-1; d_call: NA; v_call: TRBV5-5; clone_size: few; cdr3_nt: TGTGCCAGCCCTGAAGCTTTCTTT; cdr3_aa: CASPEAFF
j_call: TRBJ2-5; d_call: NA; v_call: TRBV20-1; clone_size: NA; cdr3_nt: TGCAGTGCTAGAGATCCGGCTACCCAAGAGACCCAGTACTTC; cdr3_aa: CSARDPATQETQYF
j_call: TRBJ2-7; d_call: TRBD1; v_call: TRBV6-1; clone_size: few; cdr3_nt: TGTGCCAGCAGGGATGGACAGGGCTACGAGCAGTACTTC; cdr3_aa: CASRDGQGYEQYF
j_call: TRBJ2-2; d_call: NA; v_call: TRBV10-3; clone_size: NA; cdr3_nt: TGTGCCATCAAGGCACAGGGACACACCGGGGAGCTGTTTTTT; cdr3_aa: CAIKAQGHTGELFF
j_call: TRBJ2-1; d_call: TRBD2; v_call: TRBV6-6; clone_size: many; cdr3_nt: TGTGCCAGCCTCGATAGCGGGGGGTCCTACAATGAGCAGTTCTTC; cdr3_aa: CASLDSGGSYNEQFF
j_call: TRBJ2-6; d_call: TRBD1; v_call: TRBV10-3; clone_size: many; cdr3_nt: TGTGCCATCAAGGGGGCCCGGGCCAACGTCCTGACTTTC; cdr3_aa: CAIKGARANVLTF
j_call: TRBJ1-2; d_call: TRBD1; v_call: TRBV7-9; clone_size: NA; cdr3_nt: TGTGCCAGCAGCCATTGGGGACAGGGGAGAACTAACTATGGCTACACCTTC; cdr3_aa: CASSHWGQGRTNYGYTF
j_call: TRBJ2-2; d_call: TRBD2; v_call: TRBV5-1; clone_size: NA; cdr3_nt: TGCGCCAGCAGCTTGGATCAGACTAGCCAGAACACCGGGGAGCTGTTTTTT; cdr3_aa: CASSLDQTSQNTGELFF